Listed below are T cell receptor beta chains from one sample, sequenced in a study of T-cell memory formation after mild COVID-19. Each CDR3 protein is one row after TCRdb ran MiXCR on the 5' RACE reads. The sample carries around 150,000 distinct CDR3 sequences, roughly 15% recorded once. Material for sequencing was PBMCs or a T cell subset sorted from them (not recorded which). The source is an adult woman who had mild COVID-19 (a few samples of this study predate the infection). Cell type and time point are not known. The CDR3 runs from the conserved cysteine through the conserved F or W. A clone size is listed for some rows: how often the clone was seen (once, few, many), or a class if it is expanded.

CDR3: CASSDHRGTNGELFF
size: NA
J: TRBJ2-2
V: TRBV25-1

CDR3: CASLGTGLSYEQYF
size: NA
J: TRBJ2-7
V: TRBV6-1

CDR3: CASSPGPTSGALFF
size: NA
J: TRBJ1-4
V: TRBV18

CDR3: CASSYGAGGPSYNEQFF
size: many
J: TRBJ2-1
V: TRBV6-2/TRBV6-3

CDR3: CASKSGGETQYF
size: few
J: TRBJ2-5
V: TRBV11-2

CDR3: CASSVISGNTIYF
size: NA
J: TRBJ1-3
V: TRBV25-1

CDR3: CASSEKEGTDTQYF
size: NA
J: TRBJ2-3
V: TRBV25-1

CDR3: CAAGDYEQYF
size: NA
J: TRBJ2-7
V: TRBV19

CDR3: CASGRNSNQPQHF
size: NA
J: TRBJ1-5
V: TRBV12-3/TRBV12-4

CDR3: CASSGQGSNQPQHF
size: few
J: TRBJ1-5
V: TRBV6-5

CDR3: CASSQDGTVYGYTF
size: NA
J: TRBJ1-2
V: TRBV4-1

CDR3: CASSLDRVYHEQYF
size: NA
J: TRBJ2-7
V: TRBV5-1

CDR3: CSAPGTSNIIAVTDTQYF
size: few
J: TRBJ2-3
V: TRBV20-1

CDR3: CATSRVWANTGELFF
size: NA
J: TRBJ2-2
V: TRBV15

CDR3: CASKSLILAGVQNEQFF
size: few
J: TRBJ2-1
V: TRBV6-5

CDR3: CATSALQARDEQFF
size: NA
J: TRBJ2-1
V: TRBV24-1

CDR3: CASSSTSESYNEQFF
size: NA
J: TRBJ2-1
V: TRBV5-1

CDR3: CASSLDLGAGEQFF
size: once
J: TRBJ2-1
V: TRBV7-8

CDR3: CASSSALAGGYNEQFF
size: few
J: TRBJ2-1
V: TRBV7-9

CDR3: CASSLYSVPGETQYF
size: NA
J: TRBJ2-5
V: TRBV11-2

CDR3: CASKKGAHSGANVLTF
size: NA
J: TRBJ2-6
V: TRBV27

CDR3: CASSEQGDGRGYTF
size: NA
J: TRBJ1-2
V: TRBV5-1

CDR3: CASSFLGVNEQFF
size: NA
J: TRBJ2-1
V: TRBV12-3/TRBV12-4

CDR3: CASSQGPPPDTQYF
size: NA
J: TRBJ2-3
V: TRBV7-2

CDR3: CASSLVLGGSKEQFF
size: NA
J: TRBJ2-1
V: TRBV7-9

CDR3: CASSVGWTHTEAFF
size: NA
J: TRBJ1-1
V: TRBV9

CDR3: CASSTGTLSLF
size: NA
J: TRBJ2-7
V: TRBV6-2/TRBV6-3

CDR3: CASTGQPYNEQFF
size: NA
J: TRBJ2-1
V: TRBV6-1

CDR3: CSVSGGDTQYF
size: few
J: TRBJ2-3
V: TRBV29-1

CDR3: CASSQGLAGGNEQFF
size: NA
J: TRBJ2-1
V: TRBV7-6

CDR3: CASSPPGRGNYGYTF
size: few
J: TRBJ1-2
V: TRBV18

CDR3: CASSFLPTSSYNEQFF
size: NA
J: TRBJ2-1
V: TRBV7-9

CDR3: CASSLWDGGNEKLFF
size: NA
J: TRBJ1-4
V: TRBV27

CDR3: CAIRPGQGADTQYF
size: few
J: TRBJ2-3
V: TRBV10-3

CDR3: CASSDGATQEAFF
size: NA
J: TRBJ1-1
V: TRBV2

CDR3: CASSLQGLLTEAFF
size: NA
J: TRBJ1-1
V: TRBV5-6

CDR3: CASSAYSGGEETQYF
size: NA
J: TRBJ2-5
V: TRBV12-3/TRBV12-4

CDR3: CASKGVRDPFYGYTF
size: few
J: TRBJ1-2
V: TRBV9

CDR3: CASRAGTSGSDEQFF
size: many
J: TRBJ2-1
V: TRBV6-2/TRBV6-3

CDR3: CSVVLAGGQTDTQYF
size: few
J: TRBJ2-3
V: TRBV29-1

CDR3: CASSYHRSGTEAFF
size: NA
J: TRBJ1-1
V: TRBV6-5

CDR3: CATRTGFGANVLTF
size: few
J: TRBJ2-6
V: TRBV15

CDR3: CASSPRAPANTGELFF
size: once
J: TRBJ2-2
V: TRBV12-3/TRBV12-4

CDR3: CASSRAGDRADTQYF
size: few
J: TRBJ2-3
V: TRBV5-1

CDR3: CASRKTGLRDTQYF
size: many
J: TRBJ2-3
V: TRBV7-3

CDR3: CASSYSLDSSSGANVLTF
size: few
J: TRBJ2-6
V: TRBV6-5

CDR3: CSARKRESPDTQYF
size: NA
J: TRBJ2-3
V: TRBV20-1

CDR3: CATSRADTGSNTGELFF
size: NA
J: TRBJ2-2
V: TRBV15

CDR3: CASSQAPLAGGPGELFF
size: many
J: TRBJ2-2
V: TRBV4-1